A single sample gave rise to the 2 T cell receptor beta chains below, sequenced in a study of regulatory T cells in long-lasting Graves disease listed by TCRdb under 2021. Per the publication, the time point label means: persistent/refractory GD, antithyroid drugs over 5 years with positive TRAb. For both TCR sequencing and RNA sequencing, RNA was extracted from PBMCs using TRIzol. Library preparation was by multiplex PCR. Reads for this sample came from an Illumina HiSeq 4000. TCR beta libraries were built with iRepertoire HTBI primers and Arm-PCR amplification of CDR3 regions. TCRdb applied fastp at Q25 and MiXCR to the public reads, then kept only in-frame beta chains. Rows merge per CDR3 protein into single entries with the most common DNA and genes. In all, the sample holds about 660,000 distinct CDR3 sequences, and 25% to 30% of those were seen once. 40% to 55% of the sample is in the top ten clones.

Sequencing was performed on peripheral blood mononuclear cells (PBMCs), taken when the disease was refractory, from a patient treated with antithyroid drugs. These receptors were collected from a female donor with Graves disease.

With respect to this clonotype: A read error is possible here, since a much larger clone lies one base away. This sequence joins TRBV6-9 and TRBJ1-2; D is uncertain. Germline V CDR1 and CDR2: MNHGY, SVAAGI. CDR3 length: 13 residues. Trimming shortened V by 4 bases and J by 3 bases, and 9 bases separated the two germline ends. In nucleotides, the CDR3 is TGTGCCAGCAGTTTCAAACCAGACTATGGCTACACCTTC. Translating it yields CASSFKPDYGYTF.

V is TRBV29-1 and J is TRBJ2-7; TRBD2 matches 13 bases. The CDR3 loop spans 14 amino acids. V shed 6 bases and J 5 bases; nucleotides not matched to a gene: 7. The germline CDR1 and CDR2 sequences are SQVTM and ANQGSEA. The CDR3 DNA reads as TGCAGCGTAACCGGGACTAGCGGGATCCACGAGCAGTACTTC. Residues: CSVTGTSGIHEQYF.